This T cell receptor (beta chain) was documented in a study of blood T cell repertoires in COVID-19. The CDR3 totals 14 residues. Germline V gives CDR1 SGHNT, CDR2 YENEEA. With 4 bases clipped from V and 1 base from J, the junction kept 3 bases outside the gene matches. The repertoire was sequenced with immunoSEQ multiplex PCR; TCRdb's copy has only in-frame clones and lacks some. The sample lists approximately 240,000 clones; 83% were seen once. This sequence originates from a woman aged 25 to 39 with COVID-19, enrolled during active disease. J is TRBJ1-1 and V is TRBV11-3; 7 bases are a match to TRBD1. The sequenced sample was peripheral blood. For the CDR3, the DNA is TGTGCCAGCAGCTCAGGACAGGCGAACACTGAAGCTTTCTTT. This encodes CASSSGQANTEAFF. The full variable domain, with the rest looked up from reference TRBV11-3 and TRBJ1-1, is EAGVVQSPRYKIIEKKQPVAFWCNPISGHNTLYWYLQNLGQGPELLIRYENEEAVDDSQLPKDRFSAERLKGVDSTLKIQPAELGDSAVYLCASSSGQANTEAFFGQGTRLTVV.